This T cell receptor beta chain was retrieved from a study of PD-1 blockade in classical Hodgkin lymphoma. Study in general: Intravenous delivery of nivolumab at 3 mg/kg to patients occurred every 2 weeks. Findings and limits, study-wide: Significant TCR diversity gains by C4D1 occurred in CD4+ but not CD8+ cells.

Concerning this clone: What it recognizes is unknown.

Each patient's relapse followed autologous stem cell transplantation, and brentuximab vedotin exposure varied. The germline gives CDR1 LNHDA, CDR2 SQIVND (reference sequence). There are 15 residues in the CDR3. The V end lost 4 bases, the J end lost 2 bases, and 11 bases lay between the germline ends. Profiling relied on immunoSEQ multiplex PCR, and the TCRdb table lists in-frame clones only, not all of them. The sample has approximately 22,000 clones; around 69% are singletons. The rearrangement links TRBV19 to TRBJ1-4; weak D call: TRBD1 (6 bases). The source of this sequence is a human donor with classical Hodgkin lymphoma. The material was peripheral blood mononuclear cells (PBMCs), obtained before the second cycle of nivolumab. The chain's CDR3 is CASSKGGATNEKLFF. Written as DNA, the CDR3 is TGTGCCAGTAGTAAAGGGGGGGCCACTAATGAAAAACTGTTTTTT.